A selection of T cell receptor beta chains follows, all from one sample in a study of T-cell memory formation after mild COVID-19. TCRdb re-derived calls from the 5' RACE reads in MiXCR, one entry per CDR3 protein. In the table there are about 340,000 distinct CDR3 sequences, approximately 15% of which are singletons. Sequenced input: PBMCs or a T cell subset sorted from them (not recorded which). The receptors come from a man aged 18 to 29 who had mild COVID-19 (a few samples of this study predate the infection). Cell type and time point are not known. The CDR3 runs from the conserved cysteine through the conserved F or W. The D gene is left open where the match is weak.

v_gene,j_gene,d_gene,CDR3aa
TRBV9,TRBJ2-3,-,CASSVQRSDTQYF
TRBV12-3/TRBV12-4,TRBJ2-1,-,CASSPGTLNEQFF
TRBV7-9,TRBJ2-3,TRBD2,CASSSRAGGPVDTQYF
TRBV7-9,TRBJ2-3,-,CASWTRGNLTDTQYF
TRBV7-2,TRBJ2-2,-,CASSATGELFF
TRBV6-2/TRBV6-3,TRBJ1-3,-,CASSYRPGGNSGNTIYF
TRBV7-2,TRBJ1-1,-,CASSNRAGSGTEAFF
TRBV5-7,TRBJ2-3,-,CASSSGACTDTQYF
TRBV5-1,TRBJ1-1,-,CASSLQQMNTEAFF
TRBV20-1,TRBJ2-3,-,CSARVRGRGDTQYF
TRBV27,TRBJ2-7,-,CASSLLGQTDYEQYF
TRBV12-3/TRBV12-4,TRBJ2-1,TRBD1,CASSIDGTVPYNEQFF
TRBV11-2,TRBJ2-1,-,CASSFRTASNEQFF